These T cell receptor beta chains were read from a single sample in a study of beta chain features in type 1 diabetes. Repertoires were generated with immunoSEQ multiplex PCR, while TCRdb's copy carries only in-frame clones and drops some. The top ten clones hold 0.35% to 0.45% of a sample with under 25,000 clones, 50% to 60% of them seen once. Sequenced sample: stem cell memory CD4+ T cells from blood. The source of these receptors is a man in his late teens or twenties with type 1 diabetes. Both conserved end residues are part of each CDR3. The D gene is left open where the match is weak. The size field is filled for only some rows; it gives once, few, many or a size class.

d_call: .
j_call: TRBJ1-2
clone_size: once
v_call: TRBV6-5
cdr3_aa: CASSYSRRTTNYGYTF
cdr3_nt: TGTGCCAGCAGTTACTCGAGGAGGACCACTAACTATGGCTACACCTTC

d_call: .
j_call: TRBJ1-2
clone_size: few
v_call: TRBV18
cdr3_aa: CASSSRTAFNYGYTF
cdr3_nt: TGTGCCAGCTCATCAAGGACAGCTTTCAACTATGGCTACACCTTC

d_call: TRBD2
j_call: TRBJ2-1
clone_size: .
v_call: TRBV11-2
cdr3_aa: CASSSSLGLAIHEQFF
cdr3_nt: TGTGCCAGCAGCTCATCCCTGGGACTAGCGATACATGAGCAGTTCTTC

d_call: .
j_call: TRBJ2-3
clone_size: .
v_call: TRBV9
cdr3_aa: CASSTRTSTDTQYF
cdr3_nt: TGTGCCAGCAGCACGCGGACTAGCACAGATACGCAGTATTTT

d_call: TRBD2
j_call: TRBJ2-5
clone_size: .
v_call: TRBV5-1
cdr3_aa: CASGRLAGGQETQYF
cdr3_nt: TGCGCCAGCGGGAGACTAGCGGGGGGCCAAGAGACCCAGTACTTC

d_call: .
j_call: TRBJ1-2
clone_size: .
v_call: TRBV5-1
cdr3_aa: CASSLGGQGDGYTF
cdr3_nt: TGCGCCAGCAGCTTGGGGGGCCAGGGTGATGGCTACACCTTC

d_call: .
j_call: TRBJ2-6
clone_size: .
v_call: TRBV27
cdr3_aa: CASSRTGSGANVLTF
cdr3_nt: TGTGCCAGCAGTCGTACAGGCTCTGGGGCCAACGTCCTGACTTTC

d_call: .
j_call: TRBJ1-1
clone_size: .
v_call: TRBV30
cdr3_aa: CAWSDYQRAFF
cdr3_nt: TGTGCCTGGAGCGACTACCAACGAGCTTTCTTT

d_call: .
j_call: TRBJ2-7
clone_size: .
v_call: TRBV21-1
cdr3_aa: CASISGQGKGEQYF
cdr3_nt: TGTGCCAGCATAAGTGGACAGGGGAAGGGTGAGCAGTACTTC

d_call: TRBD2
j_call: TRBJ2-7
clone_size: .
v_call: TRBV2
cdr3_aa: CASSDRLAGLPEQYF
cdr3_nt: TGTGCCAGCAGCGACCGACTAGCGGGATTGCCCGAGCAGTACTTC

d_call: TRBD1
j_call: TRBJ2-2
clone_size: .
v_call: TRBV28
cdr3_aa: CASSGQVKGGELFF
cdr3_nt: TGTGCCAGCAGTGGACAGGTTAAGGGCGGGGAGCTGTTTTTT

d_call: .
j_call: TRBJ2-2
clone_size: few
v_call: TRBV7-8
cdr3_aa: CASSLNYLGELFF
cdr3_nt: TGTGCCAGCAGCCTAAATTACCTCGGGGAGCTGTTTTTT

d_call: .
j_call: TRBJ1-2
clone_size: .
v_call: TRBV30
cdr3_aa: CAWAYKGLYGYTF
cdr3_nt: TGTGCCTGGGCCTACAAGGGGCTCTATGGCTACACCTTC

d_call: .
j_call: TRBJ2-7
clone_size: few
v_call: TRBV7-2
cdr3_aa: CASTLGVYRGAAYEQYF
cdr3_nt: TGTGCCAGCACCCTCGGTGTTTATCGGGGGGCGGCCTACGAGCAGTACTTC

d_call: .
j_call: TRBJ2-5
clone_size: .
v_call: TRBV27
cdr3_aa: CASSPSRHPGETQYF
cdr3_nt: TGTGCCAGCAGCCCCTCGCGACACCCGGGGGAGACCCAGTACTTC

d_call: .
j_call: TRBJ1-5
clone_size: .
v_call: TRBV7-8
cdr3_aa: CASRPGVSNQPQHF
cdr3_nt: TGTGCCAGCAGGCCAGGGGTTAGCAATCAGCCCCAGCATTTT

d_call: TRBD1
j_call: TRBJ1-2
clone_size: few
v_call: TRBV27
cdr3_aa: CASSSLSTGGENYGYTF
cdr3_nt: TGTGCCAGCAGCTCTCTCTCTACAGGGGGCGAAAACTATGGCTACACCTTC

d_call: TRBD2
j_call: TRBJ2-5
clone_size: once
v_call: TRBV7-2
cdr3_aa: CASSFPAGTTQETQYF
cdr3_nt: TGTGCCAGCAGCTTCCCCGCCGGGACTACCCAAGAGACCCAGTACTTC

d_call: TRBD1
j_call: TRBJ2-5
clone_size: .
v_call: TRBV7-2
cdr3_aa: CASRRQGGDLVGTQYF
cdr3_nt: TGTGCCAGCAGGAGACAGGGGGGAGATCTTGTAGGGACCCAGTACTTC

d_call: TRBD2
j_call: TRBJ2-5
clone_size: .
v_call: TRBV5-5
cdr3_aa: CASSQAGMETQYF
cdr3_nt: TGTGCCAGCAGCCAAGCGGGAATGGAGACCCAGTACTTC

d_call: .
j_call: TRBJ2-3
clone_size: .
v_call: TRBV11-2
cdr3_aa: CASILGRQTLSGTDTQYF
cdr3_nt: TGTGCCAGCATCCTAGGCCGGCAGACGCTAAGCGGTACAGATACGCAGTATTTT

d_call: .
j_call: TRBJ1-2
clone_size: .
v_call: TRBV7-9
cdr3_aa: CASSFRQGSQGKDGYTF
cdr3_nt: TGTGCCAGCAGCTTTAGGCAGGGGTCCCAGGGGAAAGATGGCTACACCTTC

d_call: .
j_call: TRBJ2-3
clone_size: once
v_call: TRBV6-5
cdr3_aa: CASSNSWASTDTQYF
cdr3_nt: TGTGCCAGCAGTAATTCCTGGGCCAGCACAGATACGCAGTATTTT

d_call: TRBD2
j_call: TRBJ2-5
clone_size: .
v_call: TRBV2
cdr3_aa: CASSANLAGGLETQYF
cdr3_nt: TGTGCCAGCAGTGCTAACTTAGCGGGGGGGCTCGAGACCCAGTACTTC

d_call: .
j_call: TRBJ2-3
clone_size: .
v_call: TRBV30
cdr3_aa: CAWTATHSTDTQYF
cdr3_nt: TGTGCCTGGACTGCGACACACAGCACAGATACGCAGTATTTT

d_call: .
j_call: TRBJ2-2
clone_size: .
v_call: TRBV29-1
cdr3_aa: CSVGHTNTGELFF
cdr3_nt: TGCAGCGTAGGACATACGAACACCGGGGAGCTGTTTTTT

d_call: .
j_call: TRBJ2-7
clone_size: few
v_call: TRBV19
cdr3_aa: CASRKQENYEQYF
cdr3_nt: TGTGCCAGTAGGAAACAGGAGAACTACGAGCAGTACTTC

d_call: .
j_call: TRBJ2-1
clone_size: few
v_call: TRBV6-5
cdr3_aa: CASSYSSDFYNEQFF
cdr3_nt: TGTGCCAGCAGTTACTCCTCGGACTTCTACAATGAGCAGTTCTTC

d_call: TRBD2
j_call: TRBJ2-3
clone_size: .
v_call: TRBV7-9
cdr3_aa: CASTTDREGTDTQYF
cdr3_nt: TGTGCCAGCACGACTGATCGGGAGGGTACGGATACGCAGTATTTT

d_call: .
j_call: TRBJ2-7
clone_size: .
v_call: TRBV2
cdr3_aa: CASREFRRLKSSYEQYF
cdr3_nt: TGTGCCAGCAGGGAATTCCGAAGACTAAAAAGCTCCTACGAGCAGTACTTC

d_call: .
j_call: TRBJ2-5
clone_size: .
v_call: TRBV27
cdr3_aa: CASSPWAEQETQYF
cdr3_nt: TGTGCCAGCAGTCCTTGGGCCGAACAAGAGACCCAGTACTTC

d_call: TRBD2
j_call: TRBJ2-7
clone_size: .
v_call: TRBV2
cdr3_aa: CASSGLAPYEQYF
cdr3_nt: TGTGCCAGCAGCGGACTAGCGCCCTACGAGCAGTACTTC

d_call: TRBD1
j_call: TRBJ2-7
clone_size: .
v_call: TRBV7-2
cdr3_aa: CASSLWTGEGGPYF
cdr3_nt: TGTGCCAGCAGCTTATGGACAGGGGAGGGGGGGCCGTACTTC